A selection of T cell receptor beta chains follows, all from one sample in a study of T cell changes during pregnancy in multiple sclerosis. Assay: immunoSEQ multiplex PCR; the TCRdb copy retains only in-frame clones and omits some. The sample holds 75,000 to 95,000 clones, 92% seen once. This specimen consisted of peripheral blood, obtained in the first trimester of pregnancy. The receptors originated from a female donor with multiple sclerosis, enrolled in a pregnancy study. CDR3s include the opening cysteine and the closing phenylalanine or tryptophan. D genes are given only for firm matches. Rows may omit the clone size; those that give it use once, few, many or a size class.

J | D | size | V | DNA | CDR3
TRBJ2-7 | TRBD1 | NA | TRBV10-1 | TGCGCCAGCCAGGGACAGGGATCCTACGAGCAGTACTTC | CASQGQGSYEQYF
TRBJ1-1 | NA | NA | TRBV5-1 | TGCGCCAGCAGCTTGGAGTCCCCGACAGTAGGGGCTTTCTTT | CASSLESPTVGAFF
TRBJ1-5 | NA | NA | TRBV18 | TGTGCCAGCTCACCAGAGTATAGCAATCAGCCCCAGCATTTT | CASSPEYSNQPQHF
TRBJ2-3 | NA | NA | TRBV11-2 | TGTGCCAGCAGCTTTGTGACGGGAGTTCCCACAGATACGCAGTATTTT | CASSFVTGVPTDTQYF
TRBJ2-1 | NA | once | TRBV7-9 | TGTGCCAGCAGCTTAAAAGGGGCACAGGTCAGTGAGCAGTTCTTC | CASSLKGAQVSEQFF
TRBJ1-2 | TRBD1 | NA | TRBV7-3 | TGTGCCAGCAGCTTAGGTCCTGACAGGGAAGGGTTCTATGGCTACACCTTC | CASSLGPDREGFYGYTF
TRBJ1-2 | TRBD1 | NA | TRBV27 | TGTGCCAGCAGGATTTCCGGGACAGGGGGCGTTGGCTACACCTTC | CASRISGTGGVGYTF
TRBJ1-5 | NA | NA | TRBV19 | TGTGCCAGTAGTATATCGAGTCATCAGCCCCAGCATTTT | CASSISSHQPQHF
TRBJ2-7 | TRBD2 | once | TRBV19 | TGTGCCAGTAGTATGGGGGGGGTTTACGAGCAGTACTTC | CASSMGGVYEQYF
TRBJ2-1 | TRBD1 | once | TRBV28 | TGTGCCAGCAGGAATGGGGACAGGGATGCCGATGAGCAGTTCTTC | CASRNGDRDADEQFF
TRBJ1-1 | NA | NA | TRBV29-1 | TGCAGCGTCGGGGGGGGGACCCCTGAAGCTTTCTTT | CSVGGGTPEAFF
TRBJ1-4 | NA | NA | TRBV7-8 | TGTGCCAGCAGCTCATACAGGGCCACTAATGAAAAACTGTTTTTT | CASSSYRATNEKLFF